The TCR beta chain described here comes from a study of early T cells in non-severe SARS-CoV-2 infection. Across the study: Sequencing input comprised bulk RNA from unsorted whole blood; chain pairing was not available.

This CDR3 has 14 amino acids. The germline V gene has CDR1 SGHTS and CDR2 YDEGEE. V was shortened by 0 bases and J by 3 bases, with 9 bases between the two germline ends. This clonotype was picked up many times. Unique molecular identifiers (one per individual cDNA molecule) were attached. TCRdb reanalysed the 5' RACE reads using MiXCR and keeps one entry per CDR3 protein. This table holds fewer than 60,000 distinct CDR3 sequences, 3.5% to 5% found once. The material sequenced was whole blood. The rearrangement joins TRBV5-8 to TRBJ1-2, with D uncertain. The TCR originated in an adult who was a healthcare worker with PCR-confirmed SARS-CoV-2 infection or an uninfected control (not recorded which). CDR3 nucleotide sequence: TGTGCCAGCAGCTTGGGATACGTCTACTATGGCTACACCTTC. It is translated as CASSLGYVYYGYTF.